This TCR beta chain was obtained from a study of somatic mutations in cytotoxic T cells in rheumatoid arthritis. Study at large: Prior to any treatment and right after diagnosis, patient blood (approximately 30 ml EDTA) was drawn.

TCRdb's table, derived via immunoSEQ multiplex PCR, lists solely in-frame clones and lacks some. The repertoire includes roughly 10,000 clones, about 91% of them detected once, and around 0.99% sits in the top ten. The CDR3 is 15 amino acids. The germline V gene encodes CDR1 MDHEN and CDR2 SYDVKM. The germline V and J ends were trimmed by 5 bases and 0 bases, with 13 bases remaining between them. The sample taken for sequencing was CD4+ T cells sorted from blood. This receptor was obtained from a woman younger than 35 with rheumatoid arthritis. The chain joins TRBV28 to TRBJ1-1, with D unresolved. In DNA form, the CDR3 reads TGTGCCAGCAGTACGGGGAGCAGCTTGAACACTGAAGCTTTCTTT. This sequence encodes CASSTGSSLNTEAFF.